This T cell receptor (beta chain) stems from a study of T cells in Graves' hyperthyroidism and ophthalmopathy. V lost 4 bases to trimming and J lost 6 bases; unmatched junction nucleotides: 3. The CDR3 extends over 12 amino acids. Using RNA transcripts as the source, TCR beta CDR3 regions were amplified. TCR CDR3 regions were first amplified by RT-PCR with HTBI primers. One entry per CDR3 protein results from TCRdb running MiXCR on the multiplex PCR reads. The sample gives approximately 560,000 distinct CDR3 sequences, approximately 15% of which show up once; around 7.8% is in the top ten. This clonotype was obtained from a woman in her thirties with Graves' hyperthyroidism. Sample: blood. The gene calls are TRBV12-3 or TRBV12-4 and TRBJ2-7, with 7 bases that match TRBD2. The CDR3 nucleotides are TGTGCCAGCAGTTCCGTAGCGGGCGAGCAGTACTTC. Its translation is CASSSVAGEQYF.